This entry lists 20 T cell receptor beta chains sequenced from one sample in a study of neoadjuvant anti-PD-1 for oral cavity cancer. Clones were read by immunoSEQ multiplex PCR, and TCRdb kept only the in-frame ones, dropping some. The sample contains 6,000 to 8,500 clones, roughly 54% of which appear only once. The sample consisted of tumor tissue, taken before nivolumab (anti-PD-1) treatment. The source of these receptors is a person between 35 and 79 years old with oral cavity squamous cell carcinoma.

This clone was counted a few times. The chain joins TRBV4-1 to TRBJ2-1, with D possibly being TRBD2 (6 bases). This CDR3 is built from 19 residues. Germline V lookup: CDR1 MGHRA, CDR2 YSYEKL. Trimming removed 0 bases from V and 5 bases from J, with 23 bases in between. As DNA, the CDR3 is TGCGCCAGCAGCCAAGACGTCCTTCGGGGGTTACCCCTCCACAATGAGCAGTTCTTC. Amino acids: CASSQDVLRGLPLHNEQFF.

This clone was counted only a few times. The chain joins TRBV5-1 to TRBJ2-1; D is unclear. The CDR3 loop spans 13 amino acids. V lost 4 bases and J lost 10, with 15 bases in between. The germline CDR1 and CDR2 sequences are SGHRS and YFSETQ. CDR3 in amino acids: CASSRRNSFEQFF. Here the CDR3 DNA reads TGCGCCAGCAGCAGACGAAACAGCTTCGAGCAGTTCTTC.

J is TRBJ1-6 and V is TRBV5-5, with D possibly TRBD1 on 6 matching bases. The germline V and J ends were trimmed by 0 bases and 10 bases, with 17 bases remaining between them. CDR3 size: 16 residues. The germline CDR1 and CDR2 sequences are SGHKS and YYEKEE (reference sequence). CDR3 coding DNA: TGTGCCAGCAGCTTGGAAGGCGGGGGGCAAGGATCACCCCTCCACTTT. It is translated as CASSLEGGGQGSPLHF. Together with reference TRBV5-5 and TRBJ1-6, the CDR3 gives the full variable domain: DAGVTQSPTHLIKTRGQQVTLRCSPISGHKSVSWYQQVLGQGPQFIFQYYEKEERGRGNFPDRFSARQFPNYSSELNVNALLLGDSALYLCASSLEGGGQGSPLHFGNGTRLTVT.

The chain has TRBV20-1 and TRBJ2-5, with D maybe TRBD1 (5 bases). Deletions cut 7 bases from V and 0 bases from J, with 6 bases between. This CDR3 has 11 amino acids. Per the germline V gene, CDR1 is DFQATT and CDR2 is SNEGSKA (reference sequence). This chain's CDR3 is CSGQHQETQYF. DNA of the CDR3: TGCAGTGGACAGCACCAAGAGACCCAGTACTTC.

The chain has TRBV19 and TRBJ1-2, with D tentatively TRBD1 (5 bases). There are 15 residues in the CDR3. Germline loops: CDR1 LNHDA, CDR2 SQIVND (reference sequence). V lost 10 bases and J 1 base, leaving 19 bases between the germline ends. The CDR3 spells CATTTPGRNNYGYTF. As DNA, the CDR3 is TGTGCCACCACAACCCCAGGGAGAAATAACTATGGCTACACCTTC. Supplemented by reference TRBV19 and TRBJ1-2, the full variable domain reads DGGITQSPKYLFRKEGQNVTLSCEQNLNHDAMYWYRQDPGQGLRLIYYSQIVNDFQKGDIAEGYSVSREKKESFPLTVTSAQKNPTAFYLCATTTPGRNNYGYTFGSGTRLTVV.

This clone was detected only once. The chain carries TRBV18 and TRBJ2-5; D not certain. The CDR3 runs to 14 residues. V shed 0 bases and J shed 3 bases, with 8 bases lying between them. Per the germline V gene, CDR1 is KGHSH and CDR2 is LQKENI. The DNA for the CDR3 is TGTGCCAGCTCACCACCGGAAAAGAAAGAGACCCAGTACTTC. Translation gives CASSPPEKKETQYF. The whole variable domain, remainder taken from reference TRBV18 and TRBJ2-5, is NAGVMQNPRHLVRRRGQEARLRCSPMKGHSHVYWYRQLPEEGLKFMVYLQKENIIDESGMPKERFSAEFPKEGPSILRIQQVVRGDSAAYFCASSPPEKKETQYFGPGTRLLVL.

This clone was counted a few times. This sequence joins TRBV6-5 and TRBJ2-5, with D perhaps matching TRBD2 (6 bases). The CDR3 has 16 amino acids. V lost 2 bases and J lost 4, with 17 bases in between. Germline V gene lookup returns CDR1 MNHEY and CDR2 SVGAGI. The CDR3 loop is CASSYGVTAAGETQYF. The DNA for the CDR3 is TGTGCCAGCAGTTACGGCGTCACGGCAGCGGGAGAGACCCAGTACTTC.

The chain carries TRBV19 and TRBJ2-2; 8 bases are a match to TRBD2. Germline V gene sequence: CDR1 LNHDA, CDR2 SQIVND (reference sequence). CDR3 length: 15 residues. J lost 4 bases, V lost 1 base, and 2 bases had no gene match. CDR3 amino acids: CASSIAGRGTGELFF. In DNA, the CDR3 is TGTGCCAGTAGTATAGCCGGGAGGGGCACCGGGGAGCTGTTTTTT.

This chain uses TRBV6-5 with TRBJ1-4; no definite D call. Germline CDR1 reads MNHEY; CDR2 reads SVGAGI. V shed 6 bases and J shed 0 bases, with 8 bases lying between them. The CDR3 loop spans 14 amino acids. CDR3 coding DNA: TGTGCCAGCAGCCCACTTGCAACTAATGAAAAACTGTTTTTT. Translating it yields CASSPLATNEKLFF.

The chain uses TRBV6-6 and TRBJ2-7; D gene unclear. CDR3 length equals 12 residues. The ends were cut back, 4 bases at V and 1 base at J, with 5 bases in the middle. The germline V gene has CDR1 MNHNY and CDR2 SVGAGI (reference sequence). CDR3 in amino acids: CASSSRSYEQYF. The DNA for the CDR3 is TGTGCCAGCAGTTCCCGATCCTACGAGCAGTACTTC.

Concerning this clone: This sample includes further DNA sequences coding for the same CDR3. The chain links TRBV9 to TRBJ1-1, with D possibly matching TRBD1 (5 bases). V was trimmed by 0 bases and J by 5 bases, leaving 11 bases between them. CDR3 length: 14 residues. Germline values: CDR1 SGDLS, CDR2 YYNGEE. CDR3 coding DNA: TGTGCCAGCAGCGTAGTAGGAGGGGAGACTGAAGCTTTCTTT. It codes for CASSVVGGETEAFF.

This clone has just a few counts. The chain links TRBV28 to TRBJ1-2, with TRBD1 as a possible D gene (6 bases). Germline values: CDR1 MDHEN, CDR2 SYDVKM. V dropped 6 bases and J dropped 8 bases, with 19 bases sitting between them. The length of the CDR3 is 14 residues. CDR3 nucleotides: TGTGCCAGCAGACCACCCGGACAGCTCACCGGCTACACCTTC. Translated, it gives CASRPPGQLTGYTF.

This clone is termed large. This chain links TRBV9 with TRBJ2-5; 7 bases fit TRBD2. CDR1 SGDLS and CDR2 YYNGEE come from the germline V gene. V was pared by 4 bases and J by 5 bases, with 11 bases of the junction left unmatched. This CDR3 is 15 amino acids long. CDR3 sequence reads: CASSPSRGGWETQYF. The CDR3 nucleotides read TGTGCCAGCAGCCCCTCAAGGGGAGGGTGGGAGACCCAGTACTTC.

CDR3 sequence: CASNRDRGTGELFF. In DNA form, the CDR3 reads TGCGCCAGCAACCGGGACAGGGGGACCGGGGAGCTGTTTTTT. The rearrangement links TRBV5-1 to TRBJ2-2; 11 bases agree with TRBD1. Looked up from germline, CDR1 is SGHRS and CDR2 is YFSETQ. The CDR3 runs 14 residues. Trimming at V came to 6 bases and at J to 5 bases, leaving 3 bases not matched to a gene.

The chain has TRBV13 and TRBJ2-2; TRBD1 is a possible D gene (6 bases). The CDR3 spans 14 residues. Per germline, CDR1 PRHDT and CDR2 FYEKMQ (reference sequence). Deletions cut 10 bases from V and 0 bases from J, with 12 bases between. Here the CDR3 reads CATRQAANTGELFF. CDR3 nucleotides: TGTGCCACACGACAGGCGGCGAACACCGGGGAGCTGTTTTTT.

This sequence joins TRBV6-6 and TRBJ2-1; 7 positions agree with TRBD1. The CDR3 totals 13 residues. CDR1 and CDR2 (germline): MNHNY, SVGAGI (reference sequence). The V gene end was trimmed by 10 bases and the J gene end by 7 bases; junction bases not matched to a gene: 10. The CDR3 DNA reads as TGTGCCACCATACAGGGGAAAGGGAATGAGCAGTTCTTC. Residues: CATIQGKGNEQFF.

The CDR3 region has the DNA TGTGCCAGCAGTTTGCGGACAGGGCTCTATGGCTACACCTTC. Translation gives CASSLRTGLYGYTF. The chain recombines TRBV28 with TRBJ1-2; the match to TRBD1 covers 8 bases. Unmatched junction bases numbered 4, after V lost 3 bases and J lost 4 bases. Per the germline V gene, CDR1 is MDHEN and CDR2 is SYDVKM. The CDR3 runs 14 residues.

This clone is termed medium-sized (0.01 to 0.1%). The J gene is TRBJ2-7, the V gene TRBV4-1; D call uncertain. Trimming pared 7 bases from V and 3 bases from J, leaving 16 bases between. The CDR3 runs 14 residues. Germline V gene lookup returns CDR1 MGHRA and CDR2 YSYEKL. DNA of the CDR3: TGCGCCAGCACCCGCTATGAAGGCTACTACGAGCAGTACTTC. Residues: CASTRYEGYYEQYF.

The sample holds a few counts of this clone. The chain employs TRBV28 and TRBJ2-1; D might be TRBD2 (6 bases). CDR1 and CDR2 (germline): MDHEN, SYDVKM. Trimming took off 6 bases at V and 7 bases at J, with 10 bases between the two ends. The CDR3 length is 12 residues. The CDR3 DNA is TGTGCCAGCAGGGCCGGGGGAAATGAGCAGTTCTTC. It translates to CASRAGGNEQFF. Full variable domain (rest looked up from reference TRBV28 and TRBJ2-1): DVKVTQSSRYLVKRTGEKVFLECVQDMDHENMFWYRQDPGLGLRLIYFSYDVKMKEKGDIPEGYSVSREKKERFSLILESASTNQTSMYLCASRAGGNEQFFGPGTRLTVL.

In DNA, the CDR3 is TGTGCCAGCAGCTTTCGGGACAGCCTGGCCTTAAATGAAAAACTGTTTTTT. Translating it yields CASSFRDSLALNEKLFF. The gene calls are TRBV13 and TRBJ1-4, with 7 nucleotides matching TRBD1. CDR1 is PRHDT, CDR2 FYEKMQ, per germline (reference sequence). The CDR3 contains 17 residues. The J segment lost 5 bases and the V segment lost 3 bases, leaving 12 bases of the junction unmatched.